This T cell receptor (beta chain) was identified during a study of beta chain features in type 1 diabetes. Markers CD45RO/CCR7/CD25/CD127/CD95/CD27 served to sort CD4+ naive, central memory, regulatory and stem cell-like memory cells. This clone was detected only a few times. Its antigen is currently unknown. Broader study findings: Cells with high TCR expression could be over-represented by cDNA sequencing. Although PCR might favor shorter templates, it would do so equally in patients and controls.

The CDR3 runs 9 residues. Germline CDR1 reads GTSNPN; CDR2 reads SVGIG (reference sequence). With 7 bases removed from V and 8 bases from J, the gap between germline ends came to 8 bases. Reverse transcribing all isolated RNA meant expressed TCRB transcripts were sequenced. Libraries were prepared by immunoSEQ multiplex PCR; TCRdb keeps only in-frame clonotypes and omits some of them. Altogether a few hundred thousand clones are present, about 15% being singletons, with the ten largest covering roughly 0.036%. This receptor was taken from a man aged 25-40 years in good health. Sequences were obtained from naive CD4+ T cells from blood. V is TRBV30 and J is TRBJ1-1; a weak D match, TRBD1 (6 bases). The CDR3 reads CASDREAFF. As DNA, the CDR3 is TGTGCCTCCGACAGGGAAGCTTTCTTT.